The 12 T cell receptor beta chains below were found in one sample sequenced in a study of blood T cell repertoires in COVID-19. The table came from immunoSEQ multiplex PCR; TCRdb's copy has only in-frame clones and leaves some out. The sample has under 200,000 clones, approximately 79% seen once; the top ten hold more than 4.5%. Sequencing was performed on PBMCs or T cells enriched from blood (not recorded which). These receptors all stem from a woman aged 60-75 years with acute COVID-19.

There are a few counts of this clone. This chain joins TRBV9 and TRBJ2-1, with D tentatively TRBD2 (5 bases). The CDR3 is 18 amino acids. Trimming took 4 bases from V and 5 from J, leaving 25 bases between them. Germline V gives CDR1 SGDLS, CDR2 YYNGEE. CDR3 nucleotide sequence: TGTGCCAGCAGCACTAGTATTGTAGCTCCACTGGCCGACAATGAGCAGTTCTTC. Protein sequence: CASSTSIVAPLADNEQFF.

The DNA for the CDR3 is TGTGCCAGCAGCCATAGGGAGCTGTTTTTT. Translation: CASSHRELFF. This sequence joins TRBV3-1 (or the pseudogene TRBV3-2) and TRBJ2-2; D gene unclear. The CDR3 is 10 residues long. Per the germline V gene, CDR1 is LGHDT and CDR2 is YNNKEL (reference sequence). Deletions cut 3 bases from V and 9 bases from J, with 2 bases between.

CDR3 sequence: CAWTPGGTVLGGYTF. The CDR3 nucleotides are TGTGCCTGGACCCCGGGCGGGACAGTCCTAGGGGGCTACACCTTC. The chain recombines TRBV30 with TRBJ1-2, with TRBD1 matching over 7 bases. This CDR3 has 15 residues. The ends lost 4 bases at V and 8 bases at J; junction bases unmatched: 16. Germline V gene sequence: CDR1 GTSNPN, CDR2 SVGIG (reference sequence). The full variable domain, in which reference TRBV30 and TRBJ1-2 provide the parts outside the CDR3, is SQTIHQWPATLVQPVGSPLSLECTVEGTSNPNLYWYRQAAGRGLQLLFYSVGIGQISSEVPQNLSASRPQDRQFILSSKKLLLSDSGFYLCAWTPGGTVLGGYTFGSGTRLTVV.

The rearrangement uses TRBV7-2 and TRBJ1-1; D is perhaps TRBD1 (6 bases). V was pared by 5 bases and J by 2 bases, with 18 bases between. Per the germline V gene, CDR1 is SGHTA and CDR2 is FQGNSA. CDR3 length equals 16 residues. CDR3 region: CASSPRGGATNTEAFF. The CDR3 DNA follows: TGTGCCAGCAGCCCCCGGGGGGGGGCTACAAACACTGAAGCTTTCTTT.

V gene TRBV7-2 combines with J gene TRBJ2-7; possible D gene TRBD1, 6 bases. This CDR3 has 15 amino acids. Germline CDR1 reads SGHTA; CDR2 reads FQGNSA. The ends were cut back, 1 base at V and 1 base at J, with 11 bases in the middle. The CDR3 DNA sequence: TGTGCCAGCAGCTTAGACCCCCAGGGGTCCTACGAGCAGTACTTC. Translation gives CASSLDPQGSYEQYF.

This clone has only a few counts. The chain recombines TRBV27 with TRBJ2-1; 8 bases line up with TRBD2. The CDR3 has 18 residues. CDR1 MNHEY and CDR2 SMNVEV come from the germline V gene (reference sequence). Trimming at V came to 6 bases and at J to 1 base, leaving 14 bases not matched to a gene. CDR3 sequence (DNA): TGTGCCAGCAGGCAACTAGCGGCTAACGACAGGTCCTACAATGAGCAGTTCTTC. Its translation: CASRQLAANDRSYNEQFF.

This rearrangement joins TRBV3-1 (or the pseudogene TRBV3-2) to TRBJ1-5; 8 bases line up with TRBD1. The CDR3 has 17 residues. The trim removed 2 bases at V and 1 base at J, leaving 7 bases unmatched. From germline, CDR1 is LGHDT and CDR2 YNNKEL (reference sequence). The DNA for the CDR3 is TGTGCCAGCAGCCAAAGCAGGGGGCGTTTAAGCAATCAGCCCCAGCATTTT. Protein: CASSQSRGRLSNQPQHF.

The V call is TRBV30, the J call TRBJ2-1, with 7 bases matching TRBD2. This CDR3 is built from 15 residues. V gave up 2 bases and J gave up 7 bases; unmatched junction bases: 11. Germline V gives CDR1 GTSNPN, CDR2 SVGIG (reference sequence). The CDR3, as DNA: TGTGCCTGGAGTAGCGGGGCTAGCGGCCTTAATGAGCAGTTCTTC. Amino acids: CAWSSGASGLNEQFF.

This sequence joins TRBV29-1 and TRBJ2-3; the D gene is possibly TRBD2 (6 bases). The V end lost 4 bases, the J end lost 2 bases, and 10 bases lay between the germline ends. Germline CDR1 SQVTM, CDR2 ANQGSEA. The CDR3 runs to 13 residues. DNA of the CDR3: TGCAGCGTTGTCCAGCGGGCCACAGATACGCAGTATTTT. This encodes CSVVQRATDTQYF.

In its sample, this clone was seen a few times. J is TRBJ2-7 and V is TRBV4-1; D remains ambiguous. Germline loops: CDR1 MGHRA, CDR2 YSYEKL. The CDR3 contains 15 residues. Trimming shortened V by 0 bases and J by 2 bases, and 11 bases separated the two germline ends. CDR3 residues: CASSQDTNEPYEQYF. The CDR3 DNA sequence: TGCGCCAGCAGCCAAGATACTAACGAGCCCTACGAGCAGTACTTC.

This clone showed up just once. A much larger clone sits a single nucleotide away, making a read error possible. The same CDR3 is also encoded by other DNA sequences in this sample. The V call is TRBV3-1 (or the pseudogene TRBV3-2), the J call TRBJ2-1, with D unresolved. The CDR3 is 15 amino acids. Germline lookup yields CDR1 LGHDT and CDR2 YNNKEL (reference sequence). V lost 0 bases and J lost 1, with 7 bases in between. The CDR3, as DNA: TGTGCCAGCAGCCAAGATACTGTTTCCTACAATGAGCAGTTCTTC. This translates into CASSQDTVSYNEQFF.

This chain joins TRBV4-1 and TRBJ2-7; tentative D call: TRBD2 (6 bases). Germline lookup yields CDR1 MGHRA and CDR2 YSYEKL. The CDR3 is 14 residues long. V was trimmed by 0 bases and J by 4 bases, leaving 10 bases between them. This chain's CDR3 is CASSQDWGEYEQYV. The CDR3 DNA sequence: TGCGCCAGCAGCCAAGATTGGGGGGAATACGAGCAGTACGTC.